These T cell receptor beta chains were read from a single sample in a study of PD-L1 blockade in urothelial cancer. Profiling relied on immunoSEQ multiplex PCR, and the TCRdb table lists in-frame clones only, not all of them. The sample has about 50,000 clones; 65% to 85% are singletons. The source was PBMCs, collected around atezolizumab (anti-PD-L1) treatment. The receptor source for this set is a man between 65 and 85 years old with urothelial cancer. Both conserved end residues are part of each CDR3. A D gene is named only where the DNA matches it firmly. Where a row states a size, it is once, few, many or the class of an expanded clone; other rows omit it.

>TRBV7-8|TRBJ1-4|-|-
CASSSDREARFKTNEKLFF
TGTGCCAGCAGCTCGGACCGGGAAGCCCGATTCAAAACTAATGAAAAACTGTTTTTT
>TRBV6-4|TRBJ2-3|-|-
CASRRELGDTQYF
TGTGCCAGCAGACGAGAACTCGGAGATACGCAGTATTTT
>TRBV14|TRBJ2-6|TRBD2|-
CASSQLSSGSLRYGANVLTF
TGTGCCAGCAGCCAACTCTCTAGCGGGAGCCTCCGTTATGGGGCCAACGTCCTGACTTTC
>TRBV5-6|TRBJ2-2|TRBD2|-
CASSLLAGDGELFF
TGTGCCAGCAGCTTGCTAGCGGGAGATGGGGAGCTGTTTTTT
>TRBV30|TRBJ2-2|-|-
CAWRGDGNTGELFF
TGTGCCTGGAGGGGAGACGGTAACACCGGGGAGCTGTTTTTT
>TRBV9|TRBJ2-3|-|-
CASSVGPRFLGGDSTDTQYF
TGTGCCAGCAGCGTAGGCCCCCGGTTTTTAGGCGGGGATAGCACAGATACGCAGTATTTT
>TRBV9|TRBJ2-2|-|-
CASSVGWGDTGELFF
TGTGCCAGCAGCGTAGGATGGGGGGACACCGGGGAGCTGTTTTTT
>TRBV10-2|TRBJ1-1|TRBD1|few
CASSAQGARSEAFF
TGCGCCAGCAGTGCACAGGGGGCGCGGTCTGAAGCTTTCTTT
>TRBV10-3|TRBJ2-7|TRBD1|-
CAIRSDRESDEQYF
TGTGCCATCAGATCCGACAGGGAATCGGACGAGCAGTACTTC
>TRBV19|TRBJ2-5|-|-
CASSIGSQETQYF
TGTGCCAGTAGTATAGGCAGCCAAGAGACCCAGTACTTC
>TRBV6-5|TRBJ1-1|TRBD1|-
CASTNPDRAGTEAFF
TGTGCCAGCACCAACCCGGACAGGGCGGGCACTGAAGCTTTCTTT
>TRBV5-4|TRBJ2-7|TRBD2|-
CASSTLLAVSSYEQYF
TGTGCCAGCAGCACCTTACTAGCGGTCAGCTCCTACGAGCAGTACTTC
>TRBV10-3|TRBJ1-1|-|-
CAISESTGRGNTEAFF
TGTGCCATCAGTGAGTCCACAGGGAGGGGGAACACTGAAGCTTTCTTT
>TRBV4-2|TRBJ2-5|TRBD1|-
CASSQGTGGYQETQYF
TGTGCCAGCAGCCAGGGGACAGGGGGATACCAAGAGACCCAGTACTTC
>TRBV28|TRBJ1-2|-|-
CASSLVQGVRNGYTF
TGTGCCAGCAGTTTAGTACAGGGCGTTAGAAATGGCTACACCTTC
>TRBV4-1|TRBJ2-2|-|-
CASSQGRQPRSGGELFF
TGCGCCAGCAGCCAAGGGCGACAGCCGCGTTCCGGCGGGGAGCTGTTTTTT
>TRBV6-6|TRBJ1-5|TRBD1|-
CASSSRTGAINQPQHF
TGTGCCAGCAGTTCCCGGACAGGGGCCATAAATCAGCCCCAGCATTTT
>TRBV6-1|TRBJ2-7|TRBD1|-
CASSERDRQSYEQYF
TGTGCCAGCAGTGAAAGGGACAGGCAGTCCTACGAGCAGTACTTC
>TRBV6-1|TRBJ2-5|TRBD2|-
CASSEGREWETQYF
TGTGCCAGCAGTGAGGGGCGGGAGTGGGAGACCCAGTACTTC
>TRBV6-5|TRBJ1-3|-|-
CATLSRDGGNTIYF
TGTGCCACCCTCTCGAGGGATGGCGGAAACACCATATATTTT
>TRBV28|TRBJ1-1|-|-
CASSLATSGDTEAFF
TGTGCCAGCAGCCTTGCCACCTCCGGGGACACTGAAGCTTTCTTT
>TRBV18|TRBJ2-7|TRBD1|-
CASSRRQGNYEQYF
TGTGCCAGCTCCCGAAGACAGGGAAACTACGAGCAGTACTTC
>TRBV18|TRBJ1-4|TRBD1|-
CASSPPVNRGTEKLFF
TGTGCCAGCTCACCACCGGTCAACAGGGGGACTGAAAAACTGTTTTTT
>TRBV7-2|TRBJ2-7|-|-
CASSLDGGIWEQYF
TGTGCCAGCAGCTTAGATGGCGGGATATGGGAGCAGTACTTC
>TRBV7-9|TRBJ2-7|TRBD1|-
CASSLSGQVGEQYF
TGTGCCAGCAGCTTATCGGGACAGGTGGGCGAGCAGTACTTC
>TRBV19|TRBJ2-1|-|-
CASSRSGFGYNEQFF
TGTGCCAGTAGCCGATCAGGGTTTGGCTACAATGAGCAGTTCTTC
>TRBV6-5|TRBJ1-2|TRBD1|-
CASSYSGQGADGYTF
TGTGCCAGCAGTTACTCGGGACAGGGGGCGGATGGCTACACCTTC
>TRBV18|TRBJ1-5|-|-
CASSPSDGGRKSQHF
TGTGCCAGCTCACCATCGGACGGGGGAAGGAAGTCCCAGCATTTT
>TRBV7-9|TRBJ2-7|TRBD2|-
CASSLLAGGNYEQYF
TGTGCCAGCAGCCTATTAGCGGGAGGGAACTACGAGCAGTACTTC
>TRBV28|TRBJ1-5|-|-
CASSPLGPINQPQHF
TGTGCCAGCAGCCCACTAGGGCCTATCAATCAGCCCCAGCATTTT
>TRBV19|TRBJ2-2|-|-
CASQLDPQETLGELFF
TGTGCCAGCCAATTGGATCCACAGGAAACGCTCGGGGAGCTGTTTTTT
>TRBV25-1|TRBJ2-6|-|-
CASSERGGGANVLTF
TGTGCCAGCAGTGAAAGGGGTGGTGGGGCCAACGTCCTGACTTTC
>TRBV6-1|TRBJ2-5|TRBD2|-
CASSEGLAVQETQYF
TGTGCCAGCAGCGAGGGACTAGCGGTACAAGAGACCCAGTACTTC
>TRBV18|TRBJ2-1|TRBD2|once
CASSPDRLAGQFF
TGTGCCAGCTCACCTGATAGACTAGCTGGGCAGTTCTTC
>TRBV2|TRBJ2-3|TRBD1|-
CASSELQGAEGTQYF
TGTGCCAGCAGTGAACTGCAGGGGGCCGAAGGGACGCAGTATTTT
>TRBV2|TRBJ2-6|TRBD2|-
CASSDGGRGWGANVLTF
TGTGCCAGCAGTGACGGAGGGAGGGGTTGGGGGGCCAACGTCCTGACTTTC
>TRBV5-4|TRBJ2-3|TRBD2|-
CASSSNAASGSTDTQYF
TGTGCCAGCAGCTCCAATGCGGCTAGCGGGAGCACAGATACGCAGTATTTT
>TRBV28|TRBJ1-1|TRBD1|-
CASSTPPGQVPEAFF
TGTGCCAGCAGTACCCCTCCGGGACAGGTCCCTGAAGCTTTCTTT
>TRBV5-5|TRBJ1-4|-|-
CASSRDIDNEKLFF
TGTGCCAGCAGCCGGGACATAGATAATGAAAAACTGTTTTTT
>TRBV12-2|TRBJ2-7|-|-
CASRPSSGTSFYEQYF
TGTGCAAGTCGCCCTAGCTCCGGGACTAGCTTCTACGAGCAGTACTTC
>TRBV6-6|TRBJ1-4|TRBD1|-
CASRPTGGNEKLFF
TGTGCCAGCAGGCCTACAGGGGGCAATGAAAAACTGTTTTTT
>TRBV19|TRBJ2-1|-|-
CASSIVANNEQFF
TGTGCCAGTAGTATAGTTGCGAACAATGAGCAGTTCTTC
>TRBV5-1|TRBJ2-7|-|-
CASGEYGAYEQYF
TGCGCCAGCGGGGAATACGGGGCCTACGAGCAGTACTTC
>TRBV5-1|TRBJ2-7|TRBD1|-
CASSLLGQGTYEQYF
TGCGCCAGCAGCTTGCTCGGACAGGGAACATACGAGCAGTACTTC